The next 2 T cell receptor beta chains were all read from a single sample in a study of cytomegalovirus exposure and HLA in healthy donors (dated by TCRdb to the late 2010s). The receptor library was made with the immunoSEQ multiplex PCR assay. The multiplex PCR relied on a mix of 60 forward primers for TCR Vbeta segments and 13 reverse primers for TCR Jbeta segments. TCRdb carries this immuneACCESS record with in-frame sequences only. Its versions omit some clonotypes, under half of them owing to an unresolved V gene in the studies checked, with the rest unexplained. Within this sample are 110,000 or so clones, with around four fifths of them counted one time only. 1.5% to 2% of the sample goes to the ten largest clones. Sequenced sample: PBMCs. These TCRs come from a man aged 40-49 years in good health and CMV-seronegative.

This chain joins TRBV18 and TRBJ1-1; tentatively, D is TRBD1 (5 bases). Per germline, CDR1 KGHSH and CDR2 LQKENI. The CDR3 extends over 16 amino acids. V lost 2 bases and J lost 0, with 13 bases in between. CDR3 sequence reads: CASSPSQVRVNTEAFF. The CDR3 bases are TGTGCCAGCTCACCATCACAGGTTCGGGTGAACACTGAAGCTTTCTTT.

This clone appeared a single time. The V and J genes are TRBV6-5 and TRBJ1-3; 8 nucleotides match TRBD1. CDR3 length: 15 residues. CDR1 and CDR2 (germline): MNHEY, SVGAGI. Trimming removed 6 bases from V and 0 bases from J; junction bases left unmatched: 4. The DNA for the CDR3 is TGTGCCAGCAGGGGGACAGGTTCCTCTGGAAACACCATATATTTT. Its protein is CASRGTGSSGNTIYF.